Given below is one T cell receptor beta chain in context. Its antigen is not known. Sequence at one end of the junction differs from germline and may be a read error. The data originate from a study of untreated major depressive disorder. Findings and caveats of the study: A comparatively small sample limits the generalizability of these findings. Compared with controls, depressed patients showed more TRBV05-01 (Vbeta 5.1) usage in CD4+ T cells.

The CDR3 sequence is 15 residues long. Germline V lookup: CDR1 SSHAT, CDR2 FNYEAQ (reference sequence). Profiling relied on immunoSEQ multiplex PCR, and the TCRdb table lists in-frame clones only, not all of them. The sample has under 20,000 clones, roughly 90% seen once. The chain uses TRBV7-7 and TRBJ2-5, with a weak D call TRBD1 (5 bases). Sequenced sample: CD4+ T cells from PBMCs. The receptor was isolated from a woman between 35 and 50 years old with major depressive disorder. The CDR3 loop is CASSSGRAVQETQYF. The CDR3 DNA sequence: TGTGCTAGCAGCTCCGGCAGGGCGGTTCAAGAGACCCAGTACTTC.